This T cell receptor beta chain was documented in a study of blood T cell repertoires in COVID-19. As for the study in general: From the United States, Italy and Spain came samples of acute and convalescent COVID-19. T cells, B-cell-depleted T cells, or PBMCs supplied cDNA or gDNA.

Looked up from germline, CDR1 is KGHSH and CDR2 is LQKENI. V was shortened by 0 bases and J by 8 bases, with 7 bases between the two germline ends. CDR3 size: 12 residues. In the authors' workflow: Estimated nucleated cell counts came from reference gene primer amplification. The repertoire was sequenced with immunoSEQ multiplex PCR; TCRdb's copy has only in-frame clones and lacks some. V, J and clone size reflect that table, while D and trimming were determined from the DNA. This table has under 80,000 clones, over 70% appearing once. The chain recombines TRBV18 with TRBJ1-1; D is unclear. The sequenced sample was peripheral blood. This sequence was found in a man in his fifties with acute or convalescent COVID-19. This CDR3 is CASSPPGGEAFF. CDR3 bases: TGTGCCAGCTCACCACCGGGCGGGGAAGCTTTCTTT.